Each of the 5 T cell receptor beta chains below was sequenced from the same sample in a study of PD-L1 blockade in urothelial cancer. Profiled with immunoSEQ multiplex PCR; TCRdb holds only in-frame clones, not every one. The sample consists of roughly 41,000 clones, 82% of them appearing once. The source was PBMCs, collected around atezolizumab (anti-PD-L1) treatment. These TCRs come from a man between 60 and 70 years old with urothelial cancer.

The chain is built from TRBV28 and TRBJ2-5; TRBD2 agrees at 13 bases. V shed 6 bases and J 6 bases; nucleotides not matched to a gene: 10. The CDR3 consists of 16 residues. The V gene's germline CDR1 is MDHEN and CDR2 SYDVKM. The CDR3, as DNA: TGTGCCAGCAGCTCCCTACTAGCGGGGGGGCCGAAGACCCAGTACTTC. Its protein product is CASSSLLAGGPKTQYF.

The chain carries TRBV4-1 and TRBJ2-1; 9 bases are shared with TRBD2. The CDR3 consists of 15 residues. V lost 3 bases and J lost 5; bases outside the gene matches: 5. Germline CDR1 MGHRA, CDR2 YSYEKL. The chain's CDR3 is CASSQLRGGNNEQFF. The CDR3 region has the DNA TGCGCCAGCAGCCAGCTGCGGGGGGGCAACAATGAGCAGTTCTTC.

The chain couples TRBV9 to TRBJ1-3; D remains unclear. CDR3 length equals 13 residues. Germline CDR1 reads SGDLS; CDR2 reads YYNGEE. Trimming pared 0 bases from V and 8 bases from J, leaving 9 bases between. The CDR3 DNA is TGTGCCAGCAGCGTAGGGGCAGCTCACACCATATATTTT. Its protein product is CASSVGAAHTIYF.

This clone was recorded once. The chain couples TRBV28 to TRBJ1-5, with D possibly being TRBD1 (6 bases). V was cut by 5 bases and J by 9 bases, with 26 bases left in between. The length of the CDR3 is 17 residues. Germline V gene data show CDR1 as MDHEN and CDR2 as SYDVKM. The CDR3 nucleotides are TGTGCCAGCAGTACCACGACCGGCAGGGGACGAGGGTGGCCCCAGCATTTT. Its translation: CASSTTTGRGRGWPQHF.

The chain employs TRBV19 and TRBJ2-5; TRBD2 matches 8 bases. From germline, CDR1 is LNHDA and CDR2 SQIVND (reference sequence). After removal of 5 bases from V and 3 bases from J, the junction contained 8 bases not matched to a gene. This CDR3 region has 15 residues. The CDR3: CASSPLGGGEETQYF. The CDR3 DNA reads as TGTGCCAGTAGTCCCCTCGGGGGGGGTGAAGAGACCCAGTACTTC.